What follows is one T cell receptor (beta chain) and its context. Participants came from roughly 24 US areas, aged about 18 to 100 years. Cohorts were based on clinical histories the participants reported. This CDR3 has 18 amino acids. Germline CDR1 MNHNS, CDR2 SASEGT. Losses at the gene ends were 4 bases for V and 3 bases for J; bases not matched to a gene: 13. The data were taken from a study of blood T cell repertoires in COVID-19. Sequencing used immunoSEQ multiplex PCR; TCRdb keeps in-frame clones, though not all of them. The sample lists a few hundred thousand clones, approximately 87% occurring once.

The sequencing sample was made of PBMCs or T cells enriched from blood (not recorded which). The rearrangement uses TRBV6-1 and TRBJ1-4, with 8 bases lining up with TRBD1. This clonotype originated in a woman aged 50 to 60 who had recovered from COVID-19. The CDR3 is CASSGRQGFQFANEKLFF. For the CDR3, the DNA is TGTGCCAGCAGTGGAAGACAGGGGTTTCAGTTCGCTAATGAAAAACTGTTTTTT.